The clone carrying this TCR beta chain was seen ten or more times. The sample comes from a study of human T cells and chemical hapten exposure. Study background: Sensitization involved placing 2% DPC onto a roughly 2 cm by roughly 2 cm region of upper inner arm skin.

The CDR3 contains 14 residues. Trimming pared 3 bases from V and 4 bases from J, leaving 12 bases between. Germline V gene data show CDR1 as SEHNR and CDR2 as FQNEAQ (reference sequence). The time point was: patch test 2, 6 weeks after DPC sensitization. Noted treatment: therapeutic diphenylcyclopropenone sensitization with weekly scalp DPC. Total RNA extraction was carried out from unfractionated whole blood. In the authors' methods: Counting gave a median of 95,638 TCRs per sample, with values ranging from about 23,224 to 700,000. TCRdb ran MiXCR on the RACE reads and lists one entry per CDR3 protein. TCRdb assigned the V and J calls; the authors' analysis was not used. The sample records tens of thousands of distinct CDR3 sequences, 10% being singletons.

The TCR originated in a woman aged 50 to 65 with alopecia areata. Some clones in this sample may be carry-over from other donors' samples. Specimen: whole blood, collected in connection with sensitization to the hapten diphenylcyclopropenone (DPC). The rearrangement joins TRBV7-9 to TRBJ2-5; D gene uncertain. The CDR3: CASSFGGFSETQYF. The CDR3 DNA is TGTGCCAGCAGCTTTGGTGGCTTTTCAGAGACCCAGTACTTC.